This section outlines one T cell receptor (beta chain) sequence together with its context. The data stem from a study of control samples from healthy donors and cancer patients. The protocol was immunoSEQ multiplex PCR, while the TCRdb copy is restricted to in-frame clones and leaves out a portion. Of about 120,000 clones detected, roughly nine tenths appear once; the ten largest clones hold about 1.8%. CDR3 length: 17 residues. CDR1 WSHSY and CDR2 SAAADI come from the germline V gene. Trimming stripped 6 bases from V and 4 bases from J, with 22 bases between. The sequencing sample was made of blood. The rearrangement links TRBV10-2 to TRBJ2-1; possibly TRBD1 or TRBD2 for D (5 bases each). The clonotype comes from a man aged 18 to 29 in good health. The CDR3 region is CASRNDGTSRRYNEQFF. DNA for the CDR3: TGCGCCAGCAGAAACGACGGGACCTCGAGGCGGTACAATGAGCAGTTCTTC.